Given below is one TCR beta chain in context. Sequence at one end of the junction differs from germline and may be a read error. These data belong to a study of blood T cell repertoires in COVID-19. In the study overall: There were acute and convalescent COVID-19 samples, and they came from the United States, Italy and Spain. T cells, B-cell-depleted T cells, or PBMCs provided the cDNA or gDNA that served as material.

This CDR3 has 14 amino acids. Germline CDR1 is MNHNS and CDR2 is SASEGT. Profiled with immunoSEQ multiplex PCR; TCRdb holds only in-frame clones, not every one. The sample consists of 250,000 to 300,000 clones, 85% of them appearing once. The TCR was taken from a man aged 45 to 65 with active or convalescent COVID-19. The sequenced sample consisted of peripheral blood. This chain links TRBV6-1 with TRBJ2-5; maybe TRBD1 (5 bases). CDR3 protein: CASSERRQQESQYF. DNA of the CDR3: TGTGCCAGCAGTGAACGGAGACAGCAAGAGTCCCAGTACTTC.